The 27 T cell receptor beta chains below come from one sample, sequenced in a study of technical replicates of blood from a handful of donors. Sequencing was performed with immunoSEQ multiplex PCR; in TCRdb, only in-frame clones are kept and a portion is missing. The table records approximately 69,000 clones, around 97% of them present only once. Specimen: T cells isolated from PBMCs. These receptors came from a human donor in good health.

V is TRBV7-9 and J is TRBJ1-5; 8 bases are shared with TRBD1. Per germline, CDR1 SEHNR and CDR2 FQNEAQ (reference sequence). V was clipped by 1 base and J by 7 bases; unmatched bases: 6. The CDR3 contains 15 residues. CDR3 in amino acids: CASSLGGQGRQPQHF. The DNA for the CDR3 is TGTGCCAGCAGCTTAGGAGGACAGGGTAGACAGCCCCAGCATTTT. The full variable domain, in which reference TRBV7-9 and TRBJ1-5 provide the parts outside the CDR3, is DTGVSQNPRHKITKRGQNVTFRCDPISEHNRLYWYRQTLGQGPEFLTYFQNEAQLEKSRLLSDRFSAERPKGSFSTLEIQRTEQGDSAMYLCASSLGGQGRQPQHFGDGTRLSIL.

The gene calls are TRBV5-4 and TRBJ2-5; no reliable D call. This CDR3 spans 13 amino acids. The germline V gene encodes CDR1 SGHNT and CDR2 YYREEE (reference sequence). Trimming took 4 bases from V and 2 from J, leaving 9 bases between them. Here the CDR3 DNA reads TGTGCCAGCAGCCGACTGGATCAAGAGACCCAGTACTTC. Translating it yields CASSRLDQETQYF.

V usage is TRBV7-9 and J usage is TRBJ2-6; D is uncertain. V lost 9 bases, J lost 2 bases, and 17 bases lay in between. Germline-derived CDR1 and CDR2 are SEHNR and FQNEAQ (reference sequence). The CDR3 runs 16 residues. The DNA for the CDR3 is TGTGCCAGTATGGGCGCCGCGCTTCCTGGGGCCAACGTCCTGACTTTC. Encoded protein: CASMGAALPGANVLTF.

The rearrangement links TRBV6-5 to TRBJ1-5, with D perhaps matching TRBD1 (5 bases). The CDR3 has 16 amino acids. Trimming removed 0 bases at V and 7 bases at J, with 16 bases between. Germline-derived CDR1 and CDR2 are MNHEY and SVGAGI. The CDR3 bases are TGTGCCAGCAGTTACTCGGCGCAGGGTGGTGGACAGCCCCAGCATTTT. It specifies CASSYSAQGGGQPQHF.

The chain links TRBV6-5 to TRBJ1-5, with TRBD1 matching over 8 bases. This CDR3 has 14 residues. The germline V gene has CDR1 MNHEY and CDR2 SVGAGI. Germline trimming cut 6 bases from V and 4 bases from J; bases unmatched to any gene: 5. In DNA form, the CDR3 reads TGTGCCAGCAGGCCCGGACAGGGAAATCAGCCCCAGCATTTT. Translated: CASRPGQGNQPQHF.

This sequence joins TRBV27 and TRBJ2-7; D is perhaps TRBD1 (6 bases). Germline CDR1 is MNHEY and CDR2 is SMNVEV (reference sequence). The CDR3 spans 13 residues. The V end was cut by 8 bases, the J end by 2 bases, with 13 bases between. The CDR3 nucleotides read TGTGCCAGCCGGTTGCAGGGGACCTACGAGCAGTACTTC. Protein product: CASRLQGTYEQYF.

This chain joins TRBV13 and TRBJ2-1; 10 bases fit TRBD2. The CDR3 length is 16 residues. CDR1 and CDR2 from the germline V gene are PRHDT and FYEKMQ (reference sequence). V shed 5 bases and J 4 bases; nucleotides not matched to a gene: 8. This CDR3 is CASSPRASGGYNEQFF. The CDR3 DNA follows: TGTGCCAGCAGCCCCCGGGCTAGCGGGGGTTACAATGAGCAGTTCTTC.

This chain links TRBV28 with TRBJ1-1; perhaps TRBD1 as D (6 bases). Germline V gene lookup returns CDR1 MDHEN and CDR2 SYDVKM. The CDR3 is 16 amino acids. Trimming pared 5 bases from V and 2 bases from J, leaving 18 bases between. CDR3 sequence (DNA): TGTGCCAGCAGTCCAGCCGGGGGGCAGGGAAACACTGAAGCTTTCTTT. Amino acid sequence: CASSPAGGQGNTEAFF.

V usage is TRBV11-3 and J usage is TRBJ2-5, with no clear D. Germline CDR1 and CDR2: SGHNT and YENEEA. V lost 5 bases and J 2 bases, leaving 3 bases between the germline ends. The CDR3 extends over 11 amino acids. CDR3 region: CASSQQETQYF. Here the CDR3 DNA reads TGTGCCAGCAGCCAACAAGAGACCCAGTACTTC.

The V and J genes are TRBV28 and TRBJ2-1; TRBD2 matches at 8 bases. Germline loops: CDR1 MDHEN, CDR2 SYDVKM. With V trimmed by 6 bases and J by 2 bases, 9 bases remained unmatched. The CDR3 extends over 16 amino acids. CDR3 in amino acids: CASSPPQAGAYNEQFF. As DNA, the CDR3 is TGTGCCAGCAGCCCCCCCCAAGCGGGGGCCTACAATGAGCAGTTCTTC.

The chain joins TRBV7-8 to TRBJ2-1; 7 bases match TRBD2. The CDR3 loop spans 16 amino acids. Germline assignment: CDR1 SGHVS and CDR2 FQNEAQ. The J segment lost 2 bases and the V segment lost 5 bases, leaving 9 bases of the junction unmatched. CDR3 protein: CASSHRGTTAYNEQFF. The CDR3 region has the DNA TGTGCCAGCAGCCACCGCGGGACTACTGCCTACAATGAGCAGTTCTTC.

The chain is built from TRBV6-1 and TRBJ2-7, with no clear D. Trimming stripped 5 bases from V and 5 bases from J, with 4 bases between. Germline V lookup: CDR1 MNHNS, CDR2 SASEGT. The CDR3 contains 10 residues. For the CDR3, the DNA is TGTGCCAGCAGTAGCGACGAGCAGTACTTC. Encoded protein: CASSSDEQYF.

This clone has just one count. The chain links TRBV4-1 to TRBJ2-5; 7 nucleotides match TRBD2. The V and J ends lost 1 base and 3 bases, in that order; junction bases with no gene match: 8. Germline CDR1 reads MGHRA; CDR2 reads YSYEKL. The CDR3 extends over 16 amino acids. CDR3 in DNA: TGCGCCAGCAGCCAAGTTGCGGGAGTCGGGAAAGAGACCCAGTACTTC. It translates to CASSQVAGVGKETQYF.

This clone has just one count. The rearrangement uses TRBV30 and TRBJ1-4; D possibly corresponds to TRBD1 (5 bases). Germline CDR1 reads GTSNPN; CDR2 reads SVGIG (reference sequence). This CDR3 is built from 13 residues. Trimming took off 2 bases at V and 8 bases at J, with 12 bases between the two ends. CDR3 region: CAWSNWGGEKLFF. CDR3 coding DNA: TGTGCCTGGAGTAATTGGGGGGGGGAAAAACTGTTTTTT.

V and J are TRBV4-1 and TRBJ2-7; 8 bases are a match to TRBD2. V shed 3 bases and J 4 bases; nucleotides not matched to a gene: 5. This CDR3 has 14 residues. CDR1 is MGHRA, CDR2 YSYEKL, per germline. This CDR3 reads CASSHTSGDYEQYF. The CDR3 DNA follows: TGCGCCAGCAGCCATACTAGCGGAGATTACGAGCAGTACTTC.

The rearrangement joins TRBV5-6 to TRBJ2-3; 13 bases are a match to TRBD2. From germline, CDR1 is SGHDT and CDR2 YYEEEE. The CDR3 is made up of 16 amino acids. Germline trimming cut 4 bases from V and 4 bases from J; bases unmatched to any gene: 6. CDR3 residues: CASSAGLAGNADTQYF. CDR3 nucleotides: TGTGCCAGCAGCGCGGGACTAGCGGGAAATGCAGATACGCAGTATTTT. Variable domain in full (rest from reference TRBV5-6 and TRBJ2-3): DAGVTQSPTHLIKTRGQQVTLRCSPKSGHDTVSWYQQALGQGPQFIFQYYEEEERQRGNFPDRFSGHQFPNYSSELNVNALLLGDSALYLCASSAGLAGNADTQYFGPGTRLTVL.

J is TRBJ2-3 and V is TRBV6-1; D gene ambiguous. The CDR3 runs 12 residues. Germline V CDR1 and CDR2: MNHNS, SASEGT. Trimming shortened V by 5 bases and J by 5 bases, and 8 bases separated the two germline ends. CDR3 sequence reads: CASSSPLDTQYF. CDR3 sequence (DNA): TGTGCCAGCAGTTCCCCCTTAGATACGCAGTATTTT.

The CDR3 loop reads CASSQDDSNYGYTF. The CDR3 nucleotides are TGCGCCAGCAGCCAAGACGACAGTAACTATGGCTACACCTTC. The chain recombines TRBV4-1 with TRBJ1-2; D is perhaps TRBD1 (5 bases). Germline V CDR1 and CDR2: MGHRA, YSYEKL. V dropped 0 bases and J dropped 1 base, with 6 bases sitting between them. The CDR3 totals 14 residues.

The chain has TRBV4-2 and TRBJ2-5; maybe TRBD1 (6 bases). V was pared by 1 base and J by 6 bases, with 15 bases between. This CDR3 has 15 amino acids. Germline loops: CDR1 LGHNA, CDR2 YNFKEQ. The CDR3: CASSQVAGVGQTQYF. CDR3 DNA sequence: TGTGCCAGCAGCCAAGTGGCAGGGGTAGGGCAGACCCAGTACTTC.

This sequence joins TRBV6-1 and TRBJ2-5; the D gene is possibly TRBD2 (5 bases). V was shortened by 0 bases and J by 5 bases, with 13 bases between the two germline ends. Germline V lookup: CDR1 MNHNS, CDR2 SASEGT. This CDR3 comprises 15 residues. CDR3 nucleotide sequence: TGTGCCAGCAGTGAAGCGCTGGAGGCTTTGGAGACCCAGTACTTC. Its translation is CASSEALEALETQYF.

The V call is TRBV13, the J call TRBJ1-3; D possibly corresponds to TRBD1 (5 bases). The CDR3 sequence is 16 residues long. Looked up from germline, CDR1 is PRHDT and CDR2 is FYEKMQ (reference sequence). Trimming stripped 1 base from V and 0 bases from J, with 10 bases between. CDR3 DNA: TGTGCCAGCAGCTTAGCATTAGGGGTCTCTGGAAACACCATATATTTT. It encodes CASSLALGVSGNTIYF.

The chain carries TRBV7-2 and TRBJ1-1; D not resolved. V shed 5 bases and J shed 6 bases, with 19 bases lying between them. Germline assignment: CDR1 SGHTA and CDR2 FQGNSA. The CDR3 spans 15 residues. Here the CDR3 DNA reads TGTGCCAGCAGCCTTTCGCAGAACGCATACGCTGAAGCTTTCTTT. Amino acids: CASSLSQNAYAEAFF.

The CDR3 nucleotides are TGTGCCAGCAGCTTAGGGTCTAGCGGGGAACCCTACGAGCAGTACTTC. Its translation is CASSLGSSGEPYEQYF. This rearrangement joins TRBV7-8 to TRBJ2-7, with TRBD2 matching 9 bases. The CDR3 contains 16 residues. Looked up from germline, CDR1 is SGHVS and CDR2 is FQNEAQ. V shed 1 base and J 2 bases; nucleotides not matched to a gene: 6.

The chain recombines TRBV5-1 with TRBJ2-7, with TRBD2 matching over 7 bases. The V gene's germline CDR1 is SGHRS and CDR2 YFSETQ. The CDR3 length is 16 residues. The trim removed 4 bases at V and 4 bases at J, leaving 14 bases unmatched. The CDR3 nucleotides are TGCGCCAGCAGCGCGGGGGATAGCCTGATCCTATACGAGCAGTACTTC. Translated, it gives CASSAGDSLILYEQYF.

The chain is built from TRBV7-3 and TRBJ1-5, with D possibly matching TRBD1 (5 bases). Germline V gene lookup returns CDR1 SGHTA and CDR2 FQGTGA. This CDR3 is 13 amino acids long. Trimming left V 5 bases short and J 7 bases short, with 12 bases between. The CDR3 sequence is CASSAGRDQPQHF. The CDR3 DNA is TGTGCCAGCAGCGCCGGGAGGGACCAGCCCCAGCATTTT. Together with reference TRBV7-3 and TRBJ1-5, the CDR3 gives the full variable domain: GAGVSQTPSNKVTEKGKYVELRCDPISGHTALYWYRQSLGQGPEFLIYFQGTGAADDSGLPNDRFFAVRPEGSVSTLKIQRTERGDSAVYLCASSAGRDQPQHFGDGTRLSIL.

The count of this clone is one. This sequence joins TRBV25-1 and TRBJ2-7; the D gene is possibly TRBD2 (5 bases). V was shortened by 3 bases and J by 1 base, with 10 bases between the two germline ends. Germline values: CDR1 MGHDK, CDR2 SYGVNS. This CDR3 is 14 amino acids long. The chain's CDR3 is CASSDLAVSYEQYF. The DNA of the CDR3 is TGTGCCAGCAGTGACCTAGCCGTTTCCTACGAGCAGTACTTC.

The chain couples TRBV28 to TRBJ2-1, with D possibly TRBD2 on 7 matching bases. The CDR3 has 13 residues. CDR1 is MDHEN and CDR2 is SYDVKM in the germline V gene. With 10 bases removed from V and 9 bases from J, the gap between germline ends came to 19 bases. The CDR3 sequence is CATLSGGDIEQFF. The CDR3 DNA follows: TGTGCCACCCTGAGTGGGGGGGACATTGAGCAGTTCTTC. Together with reference TRBV28 and TRBJ2-1, the CDR3 gives the full variable domain: DVKVTQSSRYLVKRTGEKVFLECVQDMDHENMFWYRQDPGLGLRLIYFSYDVKMKEKGDIPEGYSVSREKKERFSLILESASTNQTSMYLCATLSGGDIEQFFGPGTRLTVL.